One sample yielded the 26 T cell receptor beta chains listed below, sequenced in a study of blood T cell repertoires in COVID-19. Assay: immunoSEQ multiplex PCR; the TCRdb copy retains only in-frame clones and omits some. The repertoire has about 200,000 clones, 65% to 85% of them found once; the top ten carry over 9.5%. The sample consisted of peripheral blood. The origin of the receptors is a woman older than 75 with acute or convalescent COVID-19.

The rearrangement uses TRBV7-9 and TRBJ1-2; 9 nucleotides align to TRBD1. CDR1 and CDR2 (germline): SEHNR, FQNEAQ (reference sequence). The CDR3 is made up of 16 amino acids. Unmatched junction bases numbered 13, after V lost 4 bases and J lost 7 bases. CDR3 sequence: CASSYIGTGRTSGYTF. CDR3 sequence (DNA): TGTGCCAGCAGCTATATCGGGACAGGGAGGACGAGTGGCTACACCTTC. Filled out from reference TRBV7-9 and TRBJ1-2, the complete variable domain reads DTGVSQNPRHKITKRGQNVTFRCDPISEHNRLYWYRQTLGQGPEFLTYFQNEAQLEKSRLLSDRFSAERPKGSFSTLEIQRTEQGDSAMYLCASSYIGTGRTSGYTFGSGTRLTVV.

The CDR3, as DNA: TGTGCCAGCAGTGAGAACAGGGGATGGACTGAAGCTTTCTTT. The encoded protein is CASSENRGWTEAFF. V is TRBV28 and J is TRBJ1-1, with 7 nucleotides matching TRBD1. The trim removed 5 bases at V and 5 bases at J, leaving 8 bases unmatched. The CDR3 runs to 14 residues. CDR1 is MDHEN, CDR2 SYDVKM, per germline.

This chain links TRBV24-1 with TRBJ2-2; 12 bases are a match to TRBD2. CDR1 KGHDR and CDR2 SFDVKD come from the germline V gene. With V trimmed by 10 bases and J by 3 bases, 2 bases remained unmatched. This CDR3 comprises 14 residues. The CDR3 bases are TGTGCCACTAGACTAGCGGGGGACACCGGGGAGCTGTTTTTT. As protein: CATRLAGDTGELFF.

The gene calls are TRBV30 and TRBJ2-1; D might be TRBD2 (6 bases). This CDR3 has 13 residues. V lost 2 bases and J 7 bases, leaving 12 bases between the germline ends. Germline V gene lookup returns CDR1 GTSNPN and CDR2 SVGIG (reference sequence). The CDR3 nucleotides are TGTGCCTGGAGTCTTGGGGGGTCTAATGAGCAGTTCTTC. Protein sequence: CAWSLGGSNEQFF.

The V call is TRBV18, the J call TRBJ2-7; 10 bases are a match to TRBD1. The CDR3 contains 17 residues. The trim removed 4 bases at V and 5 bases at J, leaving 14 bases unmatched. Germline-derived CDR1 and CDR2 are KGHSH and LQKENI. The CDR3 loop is CASSRGQGLADLNEQYF. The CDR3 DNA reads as TGTGCCAGCTCACGGGGACAGGGGCTAGCGGATCTCAACGAGCAGTACTTC. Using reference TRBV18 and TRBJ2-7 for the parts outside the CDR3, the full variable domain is NAGVMQNPRHLVRRRGQEARLRCSPMKGHSHVYWYRQLPEEGLKFMVYLQKENIIDESGMPKERFSAEFPKEGPSILRIQQVVRGDSAAYFCASSRGQGLADLNEQYFGPGTRLTVT.

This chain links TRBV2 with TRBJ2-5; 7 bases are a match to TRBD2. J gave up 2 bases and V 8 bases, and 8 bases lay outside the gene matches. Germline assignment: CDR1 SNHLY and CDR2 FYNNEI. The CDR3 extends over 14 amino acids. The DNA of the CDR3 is TGTGCCAGCCACTCGGGGGGTCAGCAAGAGACCCAGTACTTC. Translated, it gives CASHSGGQQETQYF.

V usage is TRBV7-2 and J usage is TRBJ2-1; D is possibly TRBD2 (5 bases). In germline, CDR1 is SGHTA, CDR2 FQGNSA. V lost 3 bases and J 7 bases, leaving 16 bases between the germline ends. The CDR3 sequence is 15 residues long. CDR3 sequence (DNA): TGTGCCAGCAGCTTTACTAGTGCTTCTACGAATGAGCAGTTCTTC. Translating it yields CASSFTSASTNEQFF.

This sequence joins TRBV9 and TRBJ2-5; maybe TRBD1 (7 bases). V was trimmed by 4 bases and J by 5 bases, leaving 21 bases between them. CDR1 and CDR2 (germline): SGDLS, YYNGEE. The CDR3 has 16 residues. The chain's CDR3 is CASSPRTEGARETQYF. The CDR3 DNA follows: TGTGCCAGCAGCCCCCGGACGGAGGGGGCGAGGGAGACCCAGTACTTC.

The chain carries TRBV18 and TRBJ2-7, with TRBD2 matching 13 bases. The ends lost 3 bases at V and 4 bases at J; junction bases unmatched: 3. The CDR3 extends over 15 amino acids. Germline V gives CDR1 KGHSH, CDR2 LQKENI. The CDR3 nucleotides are TGTGCCAGCTCACCCGGGACTAGCGGGAAATACGAGCAGTACTTC. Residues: CASSPGTSGKYEQYF. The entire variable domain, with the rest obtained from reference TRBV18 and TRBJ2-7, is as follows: NAGVMQNPRHLVRRRGQEARLRCSPMKGHSHVYWYRQLPEEGLKFMVYLQKENIIDESGMPKERFSAEFPKEGPSILRIQQVVRGDSAAYFCASSPGTSGKYEQYFGPGTRLTVT.

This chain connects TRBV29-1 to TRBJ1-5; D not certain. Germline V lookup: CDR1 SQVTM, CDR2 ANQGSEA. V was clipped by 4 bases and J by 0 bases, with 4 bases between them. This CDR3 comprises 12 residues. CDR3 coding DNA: TGCAGCGTTGGGCATAGCAATCAGCCCCAGCATTTT. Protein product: CSVGHSNQPQHF.

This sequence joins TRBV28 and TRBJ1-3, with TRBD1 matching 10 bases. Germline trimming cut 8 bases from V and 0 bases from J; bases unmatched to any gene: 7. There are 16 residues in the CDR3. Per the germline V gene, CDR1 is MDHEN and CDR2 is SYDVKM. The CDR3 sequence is CASGGTGVYSGNTIYF. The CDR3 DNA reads TGTGCCAGCGGGGGGACAGGGGTGTACTCTGGAAACACCATATATTTT.

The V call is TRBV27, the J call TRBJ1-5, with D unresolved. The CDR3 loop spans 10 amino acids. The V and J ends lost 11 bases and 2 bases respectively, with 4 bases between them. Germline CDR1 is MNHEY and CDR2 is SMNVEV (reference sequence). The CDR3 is CAEGNQPQHF. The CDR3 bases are TGTGCCGAGGGCAATCAGCCCCAGCATTTT.

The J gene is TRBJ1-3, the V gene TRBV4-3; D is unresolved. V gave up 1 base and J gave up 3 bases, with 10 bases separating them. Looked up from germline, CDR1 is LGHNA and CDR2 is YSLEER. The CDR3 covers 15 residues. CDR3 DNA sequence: TGCGCCAGCAGCCAAGGCCAAGGAGTTGGAAACACCATATATTTT. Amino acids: CASSQGQGVGNTIYF.

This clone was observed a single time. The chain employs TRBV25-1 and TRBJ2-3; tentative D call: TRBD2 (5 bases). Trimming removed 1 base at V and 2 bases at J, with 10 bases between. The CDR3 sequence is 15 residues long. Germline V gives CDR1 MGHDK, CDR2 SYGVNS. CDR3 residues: CASSESTGFTDTQYF. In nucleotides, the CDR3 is TGTGCCAGCAGTGAATCCACGGGGTTCACAGATACGCAGTATTTT.

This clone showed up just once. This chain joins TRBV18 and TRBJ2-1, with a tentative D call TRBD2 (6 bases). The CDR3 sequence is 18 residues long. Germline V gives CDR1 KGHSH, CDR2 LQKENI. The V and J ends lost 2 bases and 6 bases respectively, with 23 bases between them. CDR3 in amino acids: CASSPGSGDIKVINEQFF. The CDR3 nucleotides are TGTGCCAGCTCACCAGGATCGGGGGATATTAAGGTTATCAATGAGCAGTTCTTC.

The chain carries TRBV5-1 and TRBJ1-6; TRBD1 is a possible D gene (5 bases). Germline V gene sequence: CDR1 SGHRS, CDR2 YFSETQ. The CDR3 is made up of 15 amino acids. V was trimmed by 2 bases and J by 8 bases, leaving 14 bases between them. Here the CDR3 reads CASSFGGPGDSPLHF. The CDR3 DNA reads TGCGCCAGCAGCTTCGGGGGACCGGGGGATTCACCCCTCCACTTT.

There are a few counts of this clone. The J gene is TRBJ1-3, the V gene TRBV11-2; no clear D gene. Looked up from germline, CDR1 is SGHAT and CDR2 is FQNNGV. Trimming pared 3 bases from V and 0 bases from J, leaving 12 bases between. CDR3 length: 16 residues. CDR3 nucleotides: TGTGCCAGCAGCTTGAGACGAGGGAGCTCTGGAAACACCATATATTTT. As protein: CASSLRRGSSGNTIYF.

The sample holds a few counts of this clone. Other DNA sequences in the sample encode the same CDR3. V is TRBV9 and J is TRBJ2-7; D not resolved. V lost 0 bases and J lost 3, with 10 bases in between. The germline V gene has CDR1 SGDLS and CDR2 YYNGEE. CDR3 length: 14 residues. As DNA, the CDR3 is TGTGCCAGCAGCGTAGTAGGCGGTAGCTACGAGCAGTACTTC. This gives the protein CASSVVGGSYEQYF.

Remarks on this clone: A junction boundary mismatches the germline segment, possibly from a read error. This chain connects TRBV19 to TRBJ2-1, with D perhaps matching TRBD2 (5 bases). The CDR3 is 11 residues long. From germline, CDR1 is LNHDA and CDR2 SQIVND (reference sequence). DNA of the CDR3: TGTGCCAGTAGTATGGGAGTGTCTCGAGTCTTC. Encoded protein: CASSMGVSRVF.

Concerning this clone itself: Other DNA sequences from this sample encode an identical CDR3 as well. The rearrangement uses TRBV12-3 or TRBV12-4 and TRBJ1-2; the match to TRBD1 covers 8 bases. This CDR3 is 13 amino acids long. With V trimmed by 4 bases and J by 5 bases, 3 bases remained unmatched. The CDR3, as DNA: TGTGCCAGCAGTTCGGACAGGGTTTATGGCTACACCTTC. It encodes CASSSDRVYGYTF.

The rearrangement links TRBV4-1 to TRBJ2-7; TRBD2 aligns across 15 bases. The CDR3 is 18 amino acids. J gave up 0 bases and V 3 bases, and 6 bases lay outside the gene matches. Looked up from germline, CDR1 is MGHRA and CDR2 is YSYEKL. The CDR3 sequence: CASSHLGLAGGNSYEQYF. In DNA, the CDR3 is TGCGCCAGCAGCCATTTAGGACTAGCGGGAGGGAACTCCTACGAGCAGTACTTC.

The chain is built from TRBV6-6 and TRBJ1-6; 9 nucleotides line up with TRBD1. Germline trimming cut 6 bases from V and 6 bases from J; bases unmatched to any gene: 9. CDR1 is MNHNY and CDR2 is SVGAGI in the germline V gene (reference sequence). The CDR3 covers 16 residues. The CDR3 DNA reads TGTGCCAGCAGGGGACAGGGAGCAGTCGGTAATTCACCCCTCCACTTT. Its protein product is CASRGQGAVGNSPLHF.

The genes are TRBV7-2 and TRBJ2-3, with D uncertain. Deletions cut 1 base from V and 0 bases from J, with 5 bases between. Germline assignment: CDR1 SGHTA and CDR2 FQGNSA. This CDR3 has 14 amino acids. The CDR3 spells CASSLGRSTDTQYF. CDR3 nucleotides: TGTGCCAGCAGCTTAGGCAGGAGCACAGATACGCAGTATTTT.

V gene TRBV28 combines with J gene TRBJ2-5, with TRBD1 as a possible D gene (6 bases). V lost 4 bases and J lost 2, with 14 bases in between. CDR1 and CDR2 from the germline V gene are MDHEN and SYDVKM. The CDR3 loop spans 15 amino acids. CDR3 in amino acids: CASSSHRQAQETQYF. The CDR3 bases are TGTGCCAGCAGTTCACATCGACAGGCACAAGAGACCCAGTACTTC.

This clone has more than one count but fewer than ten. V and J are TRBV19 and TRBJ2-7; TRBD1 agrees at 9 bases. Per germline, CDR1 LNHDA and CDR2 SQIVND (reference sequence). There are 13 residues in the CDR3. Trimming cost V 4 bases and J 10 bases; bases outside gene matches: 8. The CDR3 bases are TGTGCCAGTAGTACTCGGACAGGGGCTTTTCAGTACTTC. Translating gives CASSTRTGAFQYF.

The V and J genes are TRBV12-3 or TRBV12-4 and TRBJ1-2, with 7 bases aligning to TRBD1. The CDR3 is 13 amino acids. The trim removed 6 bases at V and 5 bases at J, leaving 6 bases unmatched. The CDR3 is CASSAGTAYGYTF. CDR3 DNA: TGTGCCAGCAGCGCCGGGACAGCATATGGCTACACCTTC.